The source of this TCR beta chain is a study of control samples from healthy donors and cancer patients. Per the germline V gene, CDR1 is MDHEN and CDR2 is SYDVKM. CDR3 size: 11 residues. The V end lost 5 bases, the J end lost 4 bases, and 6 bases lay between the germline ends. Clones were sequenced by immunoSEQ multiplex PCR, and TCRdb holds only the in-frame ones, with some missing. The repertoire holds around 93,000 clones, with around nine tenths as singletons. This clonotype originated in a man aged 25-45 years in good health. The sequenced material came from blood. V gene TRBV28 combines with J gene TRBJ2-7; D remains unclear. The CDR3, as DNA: TGTGCCAGCAGTACTCTATACGAGCAGTACTTC. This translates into CASSTLYEQYF.